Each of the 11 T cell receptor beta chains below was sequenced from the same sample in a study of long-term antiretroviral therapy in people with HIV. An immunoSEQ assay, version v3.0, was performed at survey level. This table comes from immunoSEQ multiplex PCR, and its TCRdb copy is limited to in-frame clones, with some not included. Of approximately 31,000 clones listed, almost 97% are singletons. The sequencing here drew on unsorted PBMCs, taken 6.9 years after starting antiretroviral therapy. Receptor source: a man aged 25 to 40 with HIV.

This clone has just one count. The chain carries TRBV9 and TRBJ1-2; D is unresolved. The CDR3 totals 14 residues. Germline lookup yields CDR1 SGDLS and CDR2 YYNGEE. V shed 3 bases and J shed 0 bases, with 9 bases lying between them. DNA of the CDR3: TGTGCCAGCAGCGCGATGGGTGCTAACTATGGCTACACCTTC. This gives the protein CASSAMGANYGYTF.

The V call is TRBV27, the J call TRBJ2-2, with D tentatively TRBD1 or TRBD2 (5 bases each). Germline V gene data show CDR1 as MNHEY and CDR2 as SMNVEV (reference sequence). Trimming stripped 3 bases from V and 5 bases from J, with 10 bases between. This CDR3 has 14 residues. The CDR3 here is CASSFFGGTGELFF. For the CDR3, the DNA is TGTGCCAGCAGTTTCTTTGGGGGAACCGGGGAGCTGTTTTTT.

CDR3 loop: CASSSGHPDNGANVLTF. The DNA for the CDR3 is TGTGCCAGCAGCTCCGGACACCCCGATAATGGGGCCAACGTCCTGACTTTC. This rearrangement joins TRBV7-9 to TRBJ2-6, with D maybe TRBD1 (5 bases). In germline, CDR1 is SEHNR, CDR2 FQNEAQ (reference sequence). The CDR3 runs to 17 residues. The V end lost 4 bases, the J end lost 3 bases, and 16 bases lay between the germline ends. The variable domain in full, completed from reference TRBV7-9 and TRBJ2-6, reads DTGVSQNPRHKITKRGQNVTFRCDPISEHNRLYWYRQTLGQGPEFLTYFQNEAQLEKSRLLSDRFSAERPKGSFSTLEIQRTEQGDSAMYLCASSSGHPDNGANVLTFGAGSRLTVL.

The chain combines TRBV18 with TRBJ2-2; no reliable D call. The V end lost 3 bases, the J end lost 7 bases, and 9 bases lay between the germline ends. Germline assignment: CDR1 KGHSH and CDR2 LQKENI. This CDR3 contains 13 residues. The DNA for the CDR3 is TGTGCCAGCTCACCGTGGCCGATCGGGGAGCTGTTTTTT. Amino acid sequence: CASSPWPIGELFF. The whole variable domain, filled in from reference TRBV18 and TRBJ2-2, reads NAGVMQNPRHLVRRRGQEARLRCSPMKGHSHVYWYRQLPEEGLKFMVYLQKENIIDESGMPKERFSAEFPKEGPSILRIQQVVRGDSAAYFCASSPWPIGELFFGEGSRLTVL.

In nucleotides, the CDR3 is TGTGCCAGCAGCGTAGGTCTAGCGGGGGGAGATACGCAGTATTTT. This codes for CASSVGLAGGDTQYF. The chain carries TRBV9 and TRBJ2-3; 11 bases align to TRBD2. The junction had 2 bases not matched to a gene; V was cut back by 0 bases and J by 5 bases. The germline V gene encodes CDR1 SGDLS and CDR2 YYNGEE. This CDR3 has 15 residues.

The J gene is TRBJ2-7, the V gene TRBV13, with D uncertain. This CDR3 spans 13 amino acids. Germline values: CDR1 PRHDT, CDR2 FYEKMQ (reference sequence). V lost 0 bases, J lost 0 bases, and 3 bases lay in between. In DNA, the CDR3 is TGTGCCAGCAGCTTAGGCAACTCCTACGAGCAGTACTTC. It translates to CASSLGNSYEQYF.

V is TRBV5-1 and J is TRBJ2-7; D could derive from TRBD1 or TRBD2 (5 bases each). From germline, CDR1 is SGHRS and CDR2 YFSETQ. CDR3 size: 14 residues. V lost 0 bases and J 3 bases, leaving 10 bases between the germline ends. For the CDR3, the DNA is TGCGCCAGCAGCTTGGTGGGGGACCTCTACGAGCAGTACTTC. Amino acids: CASSLVGDLYEQYF.

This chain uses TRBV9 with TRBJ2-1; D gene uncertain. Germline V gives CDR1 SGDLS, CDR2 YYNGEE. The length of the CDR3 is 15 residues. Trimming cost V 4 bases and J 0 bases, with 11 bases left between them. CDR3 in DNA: TGTGCCAGCAGCCCCCGCCGAAGCTCCTACAATGAGCAGTTCTTC. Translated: CASSPRRSSYNEQFF.

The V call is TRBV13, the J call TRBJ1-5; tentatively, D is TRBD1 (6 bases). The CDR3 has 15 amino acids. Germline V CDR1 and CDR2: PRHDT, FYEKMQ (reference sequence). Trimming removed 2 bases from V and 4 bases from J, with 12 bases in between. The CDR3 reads CASSLRGLGNQPQHF. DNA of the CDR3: TGTGCCAGCAGCTTACGGGGGCTGGGGAATCAGCCCCAGCATTTT.

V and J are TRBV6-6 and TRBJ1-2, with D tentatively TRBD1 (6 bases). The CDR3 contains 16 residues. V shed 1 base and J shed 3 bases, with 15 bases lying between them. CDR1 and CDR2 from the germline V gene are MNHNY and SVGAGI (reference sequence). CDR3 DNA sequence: TGTGCCAGCAGTTACTTGGGGGGACAACTCGACTATGGCTACACCTTC. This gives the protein CASSYLGGQLDYGYTF.

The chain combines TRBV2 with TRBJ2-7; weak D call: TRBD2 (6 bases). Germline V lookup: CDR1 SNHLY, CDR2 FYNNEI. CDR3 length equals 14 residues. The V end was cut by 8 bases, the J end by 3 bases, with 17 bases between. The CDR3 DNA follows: TGTGCCAGCGGCGGTGGAGGGACCTACTACGAGCAGTACTTC. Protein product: CASGGGGTYYEQYF.